These 25 T cell receptor beta chains came from one sample sequenced in a study of CD8+CD57+ T cells in acquired aplastic anemia. Patients chosen for sequencing had shown CD8+CD57+ cell expansion by flow cytometry. Genomic DNA acted as the template from which TCR beta VDJ combination and CDR3 sequence profiling were carried out. TCRdb processed the reads anew with MiXCR; each CDR3 protein has one entry. The table records under 350,000 distinct CDR3 sequences, 56% of them present only once. The sequencing sample was made of sorted CD4+, CD8+, or CD8+CD57+ T cells (not recorded which) from PBMCs. The receptors derive from a human donor with aplastic anemia.

This chain uses TRBV30 with TRBJ2-1; D unresolved. There are 13 residues in the CDR3. Trimming shortened V by 5 bases and J by 4 bases, and 12 bases separated the two germline ends. The germline CDR1 and CDR2 sequences are GTSNPN and SVGIG (reference sequence). CDR3 nucleotides: TGTGCCTGGTCGGCGAGCCCGTACAATGAGCAGTTCTTC. Amino acid sequence: CAWSASPYNEQFF. Together with reference TRBV30 and TRBJ2-1, the CDR3 gives the full variable domain: SQTIHQWPATLVQPVGSPLSLECTVEGTSNPNLYWYRQAAGRGLQLLFYSVGIGQISSEVPQNLSASRPQDRQFILSSKKLLLSDSGFYLCAWSASPYNEQFFGPGTRLTVL.

This clonotype was picked up a small number of times. The chain joins TRBV12-3 or TRBV12-4 to TRBJ2-3; tentatively, D is TRBD1 (8 bases). The germline V and J ends were trimmed by 8 bases and 7 bases, with 19 bases remaining between them. The CDR3 runs 14 residues. The CDR3 sequence is CASRGAGGPHTQYF. DNA for the CDR3: TGTGCCAGCCGGGGGGCAGGGGGCCCGCATACGCAGTATTTT.

The chain uses TRBV12-3 or TRBV12-4 and TRBJ2-7, with unresolved D. The CDR3 sequence is 13 residues long. V was shortened by 6 bases and J by 4 bases, with 13 bases between the two germline ends. CDR3 amino acids: CASREGPVYEQYF. The CDR3 coding sequence is TGTGCCAGCAGGGAAGGACCAGTTTACGAGCAGTACTTC.

This rearrangement joins TRBV5-8 to TRBJ1-5; possible D gene TRBD1, 5 bases. CDR3 length: 14 residues. Germline values: CDR1 SGHTS, CDR2 YDEGEE. V was trimmed by 0 bases and J by 6 bases, leaving 10 bases between them. The CDR3 DNA reads as TGTGCCAGCAGCTTGGGGCCAGGGAGTCAGCCCCAGCATTTT. Protein sequence: CASSLGPGSQPQHF.

The V gene is TRBV7-3, the J gene TRBJ2-5; a possible D gene is TRBD1 (5 bases). Trimming cost V 4 bases and J 6 bases, with 21 bases left between them. Looked up from germline, CDR1 is SGHTA and CDR2 is FQGTGA. This CDR3 is 16 amino acids long. The CDR3: CASSSLGAGISKTQYF. Written as DNA, the CDR3 is TGTGCCAGCAGCTCGTTAGGGGCAGGGATTTCCAAGACCCAGTACTTC.

V gene TRBV24-1 combines with J gene TRBJ2-4; 8 nucleotides align to TRBD1. Trimming cost V 8 bases and J 1 base; bases outside gene matches: 6. This CDR3 is built from 15 residues. Germline CDR1 and CDR2: KGHDR and SFDVKD. The CDR3 region is CATMPGQVAKNIQYF. The CDR3 DNA sequence: TGTGCCACCATGCCGGGACAGGTGGCCAAAAACATTCAGTACTTC.

This clonotype has at least ten counts. The chain recombines TRBV9 with TRBJ2-1, with 10 positions matching TRBD2. V shed 0 bases and J 9 bases; nucleotides not matched to a gene: 15. CDR3 size: 18 residues. Per germline, CDR1 SGDLS and CDR2 YYNGEE. The CDR3 sequence is CASSVEVGSGGALGEQFF. The DNA of the CDR3 is TGTGCCAGCAGCGTAGAAGTCGGGAGCGGGGGGGCGCTTGGTGAGCAGTTCTTC.

V is TRBV7-6 and J is TRBJ1-1; 11 nucleotides align to TRBD1. Germline loops: CDR1 SGHVS, CDR2 FNYEAQ. V gave up 5 bases and J gave up 0 bases; unmatched junction bases: 5. The CDR3 has 16 amino acids. The CDR3 region is CASSPGTGGMNTEAFF. CDR3 in DNA: TGTGCCAGCAGCCCCGGGACAGGGGGTATGAACACTGAAGCTTTCTTT. Full variable domain (missing parts from reference TRBV7-6 and TRBJ1-1): GAGVSQSPRYKVTKRGQDVALRCDPISGHVSLYWYRQALGQGPEFLTYFNYEAQQDKSGLPNDRFSAERPEGSISTLTIQRTEQRDSAMYRCASSPGTGGMNTEAFFGQGTRLTVV.

Worth noting for this clonotype: The missing conserved phenylalanine or tryptophan at the end of this CDR3 makes a read error likely. This chain uses TRBV10-2 with TRBJ2-1; TRBD2 might be the D (5 bases). CDR3 size: 14 residues. With 7 bases removed from V and 4 bases from J, the gap between germline ends came to 14 bases. Germline assignment: CDR1 WSHSY and CDR2 SAAADI. CDR3 region: CASTERSEYNEQFL. The CDR3 DNA reads as TGCGCCAGCACCGAGCGGAGCGAGTACAATGAGCAGTTCTTA.

V is TRBV10-3 and J is TRBJ1-2; D gene unclear. Trimming pared 3 bases from V and 8 bases from J, leaving 16 bases between. This CDR3 is built from 14 residues. Germline V gives CDR1 ENHRY, CDR2 SYGVKD. CDR3 sequence (DNA): TGTGCCATCAGTGATGCCATTGCAGGTGCGGGCTACACCTTC. The encoded protein is CAISDAIAGAGYTF.

The chain is built from TRBV7-9 and TRBJ1-1; D unresolved. The CDR3 length is 14 residues. V lost 1 base and J 0 bases, leaving 6 bases between the germline ends. CDR1 is SEHNR and CDR2 is FQNEAQ in the germline V gene (reference sequence). The CDR3 sequence is CASSLETLNTEAFF. DNA of the CDR3: TGTGCCAGCAGCTTAGAAACTCTGAACACTGAAGCTTTCTTT.

This clonotype was recorded at least ten times. This CDR3 reads CASSLEVGVREQYF. The CDR3 nucleotides are TGTGCCAGCAGCTTAGAAGTGGGCGTCCGGGAGCAGTACTTC. V is TRBV7-2 and J is TRBJ2-7; no reliable D call. The CDR3 loop spans 14 amino acids. V was trimmed by 1 base and J by 7 bases, leaving 14 bases between them. Germline loops: CDR1 SGHTA, CDR2 FQGNSA.

The chain employs TRBV29-1 and TRBJ2-5; 9 positions agree with TRBD1. V trimming: 6 bases; J trimming: 4 bases; junction bases outside the gene matches: 6. The CDR3 runs to 13 residues. Germline CDR1 and CDR2: SQVTM and ANQGSEA. In DNA form, the CDR3 reads TGCAGCGTCGCGGAGGGACAGGGAGAGACCCAGTACTTC. Encoded protein: CSVAEGQGETQYF.

There are a few counts of this clonotype. The chain combines TRBV7-2 with TRBJ2-7; 8 bases align to TRBD1. Germline assignment: CDR1 SGHTA and CDR2 FQGNSA. Germline trimming cut 7 bases from V and 6 bases from J; bases unmatched to any gene: 2. CDR3 length: 11 amino acids. CDR3 sequence reads: CASNRGAEQYF. In DNA, the CDR3 is TGTGCCAGCAACAGGGGGGCCGAGCAGTACTTC.

This clonotype showed up just a few times. V gene TRBV10-3 combines with J gene TRBJ1-1; no clear D. The V and J ends lost 3 bases and 6 bases respectively, with 11 bases between them. The germline gives CDR1 ENHRY, CDR2 SYGVKD. The CDR3 has 13 residues. CDR3 protein: CAISDRQWSEAFF. CDR3 DNA sequence: TGTGCCATCAGTGACAGACAATGGTCTGAAGCTTTCTTT.

V usage is TRBV2 and J usage is TRBJ2-1; 8 bases are a match to TRBD2. The CDR3 length is 15 residues. Germline values: CDR1 SNHLY, CDR2 FYNNEI. With V trimmed by 8 bases and J by 3 bases, 9 bases remained unmatched. CDR3 amino acids: CASWPAGDHYNEQFF. In DNA form, the CDR3 reads TGTGCCAGCTGGCCAGCGGGGGACCACTACAATGAGCAGTTCTTC.

This chain joins TRBV12-3 or TRBV12-4 and TRBJ2-1; possible D gene TRBD2, 5 bases. Trimming removed 8 bases at V and 6 bases at J, with 11 bases between. This CDR3 region has 12 residues. The CDR3 coding sequence is TGTGCCAGCCGAGGACGGGGCAATGAGCAGTTCTTC. Amino acids: CASRGRGNEQFF.

Only one count was recorded for this clonotype. V is TRBV20-1 and J is TRBJ2-2, with TRBD1 matching 12 bases. The V gene end was trimmed by 3 bases and the J gene end by 6 bases; junction bases not matched to a gene: 14. The CDR3 is made up of 18 amino acids. Looked up from germline, CDR1 is DFQATT and CDR2 is SNEGSKA (reference sequence). The CDR3 loop reads CSASFYIGTGGKAGELFF. CDR3 coding DNA: TGCAGTGCTAGTTTTTACATCGGGACAGGGGGCAAGGCCGGGGAGCTGTTTTTT.

The chain uses TRBV15 and TRBJ1-3; the D is unclear. Trimming shortened V by 1 base and J by 0 bases, and 10 bases separated the two germline ends. The CDR3 contains 16 residues. Germline V lookup: CDR1 LNHNV, CDR2 YYDKDF (reference sequence). As DNA, the CDR3 is TGTGCCACCAGCAGAGGACTGGGAATCTCTGGAAACACCATATATTTT. This sequence encodes CATSRGLGISGNTIYF. Together with reference TRBV15 and TRBJ1-3, the CDR3 gives the full variable domain: DAMVIQNPRYQVTQFGKPVTLSCSQTLNHNVMYWYQQKSSQAPKLLFHYYDKDFNNEADTPDNFQSRRPNTSFCFLDIRSPGLGDTAMYLCATSRGLGISGNTIYFGEGSWLTVV.

This clonotype was counted a few times. One end of the junction does not line up with germline, which may come from a read error. The genes are TRBV5-1 and TRBJ2-3; 10 bases fit TRBD2. Germline V lookup: CDR1 SGHRS, CDR2 YFSETQ. This CDR3 spans 16 amino acids. CDR3 protein: CASSLELAGSTDTQYF. The CDR3 DNA follows: TGTGCCAGCAGCTTAGAACTAGCGGGAAGCACAGATACGCAGTATTTT.

The rearrangement uses TRBV2 and TRBJ2-7; 8 nucleotides agree with TRBD1. V lost 6 bases to trimming and J lost 1 base; unmatched junction nucleotides: 8. The CDR3 is made up of 15 amino acids. CDR1 and CDR2 (germline): SNHLY, FYNNEI. CDR3 sequence (DNA): TGTGCCAGCAGCAAAGACAGGGGACGGTCCTACGAGCAGTACTTC. It codes for CASSKDRGRSYEQYF.

This clonotype occurred many times. V gene TRBV19 combines with J gene TRBJ1-5; 12 bases fit TRBD1. The CDR3 has 20 amino acids. The J segment lost 0 bases and the V segment lost 3 bases, leaving 12 bases of the junction unmatched. Germline CDR1 LNHDA, CDR2 SQIVND (reference sequence). CDR3 in amino acids: CASSMMRGTGGGHSNQPQHF. The CDR3 DNA follows: TGTGCCAGTAGTATGATGAGAGGGACAGGGGGCGGCCATAGCAATCAGCCCCAGCATTTT.

The V and J genes are TRBV25-1 and TRBJ1-1, with TRBD1 as a possible D gene (5 bases). Germline lookup yields CDR1 MGHDK and CDR2 SYGVNS. Trimming pared 3 bases from V and 0 bases from J, leaving 8 bases between. This CDR3 has 14 amino acids. The CDR3 DNA is TGTGCCAGCAGTGAGACGGGGGTGAACACTGAAGCTTTCTTT. Its translation: CASSETGVNTEAFF.

The V call is TRBV5-1, the J call TRBJ2-3, with a weak D call TRBD2 (7 bases). V was trimmed by 7 bases and J by 6 bases, leaving 9 bases between them. Germline V gene lookup returns CDR1 SGHRS and CDR2 YFSETQ. The CDR3 loop spans 11 amino acids. The CDR3 sequence: CASGRGDTQYF. In DNA form, the CDR3 reads TGCGCCAGCGGGAGGGGGGATACGCAGTATTTT.

The rearrangement uses TRBV7-2 and TRBJ1-6, with D unresolved. The CDR3 has 15 residues. Trimming stripped 1 base from V and 7 bases from J, with 11 bases between. Germline-derived CDR1 and CDR2 are SGHTA and FQGNSA. This CDR3 is CASSLGEFGNSPLHF. The CDR3 region has the DNA TGTGCCAGCAGCTTAGGAGAGTTTGGGAATTCACCCCTCCACTTT. Variable domain in full (rest from reference TRBV7-2 and TRBJ1-6): GAGVSQSPSNKVTEKGKDVELRCDPISGHTALYWYRQSLGQGLEFLIYFQGNSAPDKSGLPSDRFSAERTGGSVSTLTIQRTQQEDSAVYLCASSLGEFGNSPLHFGNGTRLTVT.